A single T cell receptor beta chain is shown here with its context. Its matching antigen is unknown. The assay was immunoSEQ multiplex PCR, and TCRdb's table has in-frame clones only and misses some. The sample consists of over 85,000 clones, over 80% of them appearing once. The data are from a study of radiation and T cells in renal cell carcinoma. Time point specified: blood 4 weeks post-SBRT, at nephrectomy. Treatment specified: 15 Gy SBRT to primary tumor, nephrectomy 4 weeks later. Nephrectomy followed 15 Gy stereotactic body radiation by 4 weeks. Study observations and caveats: Baseline intratumoral clonotype presence is unknown without pretreatment biopsies.

The CDR3 spans 13 residues. V was trimmed by 6 bases and J by 4 bases, leaving 9 bases between them. Germline V gives CDR1 SNHLY, CDR2 FYNNEI. V usage is TRBV2 and J usage is TRBJ1-4; no clear D. This clonotype originated in a man aged 45-60 years with renal cell carcinoma. Sample: blood, taken from a patient whose treatment included radiotherapy and nephrectomy. CDR3 sequence reads: CASRTGYNEKLFF. CDR3 bases: TGTGCCAGCAGAACGGGGTATAATGAAAAACTGTTTTTT.